The 21 T cell receptor beta chains in this list originate from one sample, sequenced in a study of Graves' ophthalmopathy and Graves' hyperthyroidism. Amplification targeted the TCR beta CDR3 regions, with RNA transcripts as the source material. First-round RT-PCR employed HTBI primers, with a second-round multiplex PCR after it. TCRdb independently ran MiXCR on the multiplex PCR reads; one entry per CDR3 protein. The data show about 740,000 distinct CDR3 sequences, with 40% seen just once and roughly 46% held by the top ten. Sequenced: peripheral blood. The receptor source for this set is an adult man with Graves' ophthalmopathy.

This clonotype was recorded at least ten times. The chain links TRBV7-2 to TRBJ1-2; D gene uncertain. Trimming removed 3 bases from V and 0 bases from J, with 8 bases in between. The germline V gene has CDR1 SGHTA and CDR2 FQGNSA. The CDR3 length is 14 residues. The CDR3 reads CASSFLGANYGYTF. For the CDR3, the DNA is TGTGCCAGCAGCTTTCTGGGAGCTAACTATGGCTACACCTTC.

This clonotype was counted ten times or more. Sequence at one end of the junction differs from germline and may be a read error. The V and J genes are TRBV10-3 and TRBJ1-6; no reliable D call. The germline gives CDR1 ENHRY, CDR2 SYGVKD. This CDR3 region has 14 residues. The CDR3, as DNA: TGTGCCAGCAGTTACAAGGCGGGTAATTCACCCCTCCACTTT. Its translation is CASSYKAGNSPLHF.

V is TRBV7-3 and J is TRBJ2-7; 9 positions agree with TRBD1. V gave up 5 bases and J gave up 0 bases; unmatched junction bases: 17. Germline V gene lookup returns CDR1 SGHTA and CDR2 FQGTGA. The CDR3 totals 19 residues. CDR3 residues: CASSPQRVGQGLISYEQYF. In DNA form, the CDR3 reads TGTGCCAGCAGCCCCCAACGTGTTGGACAGGGGCTCATCTCCTACGAGCAGTACTTC.

This clonotype was counted a few times. CDR3 protein: CASTSVFNLGEAFF. The CDR3, as DNA: TGTGCCAGTACCTCCGTCTTTAACCTAGGGGAAGCTTTCTTT. V gene TRBV19 combines with J gene TRBJ1-1; D remains ambiguous. Germline CDR1 LNHDA, CDR2 SQIVND (reference sequence). The CDR3 consists of 14 residues. The V end lost 7 bases, the J end lost 8 bases, and 20 bases lay between the germline ends.

The V and J genes are TRBV24-1 and TRBJ1-5, with 10 bases that match TRBD1. CDR1 and CDR2 from the germline V gene are KGHDR and SFDVKD. The CDR3 extends over 15 amino acids. With 7 bases clipped from V and 7 bases from J, the junction kept 9 bases outside the gene matches. This chain's CDR3 is CATSRATGGGQPQHF. CDR3 in DNA: TGTGCCACCAGCAGGGCGACAGGGGGCGGACAGCCCCAGCATTTT.

The table lists this clonotype with many counts. The chain combines TRBV2 with TRBJ1-5; maybe TRBD1 (6 bases). V was clipped by 2 bases and J by 3 bases, with 14 bases between them. The CDR3 is made up of 16 amino acids. Germline V gene lookup returns CDR1 SNHLY and CDR2 FYNNEI. The CDR3 reads CASSESRGGLNQPQHF. As DNA, the CDR3 is TGTGCCAGCAGTGAATCCAGGGGAGGGCTCAATCAGCCCCAGCATTTT.

This clonotype appeared a few times. CDR3 bases: TGTGCCAGCAGCTTAGGAAACAGGGCGTATAGCACCGGGGAGCTGTTTTTT. It yields the protein CASSLGNRAYSTGELFF. This rearrangement joins TRBV25-1 to TRBJ2-2; maybe TRBD1 (6 bases). The CDR3 is 17 residues long. V was clipped by 6 bases and J by 4 bases, with 21 bases between them. CDR1 is MGHDK and CDR2 is SYGVNS in the germline V gene.

The rearrangement links TRBV6-5 to TRBJ1-2; D unresolved. CDR3 size: 14 residues. Trimming pared 2 bases from V and 10 bases from J, leaving 17 bases between. Germline CDR1 and CDR2: MNHEY and SVGAGI. In DNA, the CDR3 is TGTGCCAGCAGTTACCGACCGGAACGGGCATCCTACACCTTC. Residues: CASSYRPERASYTF.

This clonotype appeared a few times. The CDR3 reads CASSETGLHQPQHF. The CDR3 nucleotides are TGTGCCAGCAGTGAGACAGGGCTACATCAGCCCCAGCATTTT. This chain links TRBV25-1 with TRBJ1-5, with 7 bases identical to TRBD1. Losses at the gene ends were 3 bases for V and 5 bases for J; bases not matched to a gene: 4. The CDR3 is made up of 14 amino acids. The germline V gene has CDR1 MGHDK and CDR2 SYGVNS.

This rearrangement joins TRBV2 to TRBJ2-7, with D hard to call. The CDR3 runs to 13 residues. V gave up 6 bases and J gave up 4 bases, with 13 bases separating them. The germline CDR1 and CDR2 sequences are SNHLY and FYNNEI. CDR3 sequence reads: CASSQEWDYEQYF. DNA of the CDR3: TGTGCCAGCAGCCAAGAATGGGATTACGAGCAGTACTTC.

The rearrangement joins TRBV6-2 or TRBV6-3 to TRBJ1-5; the D is unclear. Germline values: CDR1 MNHEY, CDR2 SVGEGT. The CDR3 spans 14 residues. The V end was cut by 8 bases, the J end by 1 base, with 12 bases between. CDR3: CASGLSGSNQPQHF. For the CDR3, the DNA is TGTGCCAGCGGCCTATCTGGCAGCAATCAGCCCCAGCATTTT.

Concerning this clonotype itself: The junction departs from germline at one end; a sequencing error may be responsible. The chain employs TRBV7-9 and TRBJ2-7, with 10 bases identical to TRBD2. The CDR3 loop spans 17 amino acids. Germline values: CDR1 SEHNR, CDR2 FQNEAQ (reference sequence). The CDR3 bases are TGTGCCAGCAGCCCGGCCACTAGCGGGGTCGTCTCCTACAAGCAGTACTTC. Protein product: CASSPATSGVVSYKQYF.

This sequence joins TRBV29-1 and TRBJ2-6; D possibly corresponds to TRBD1 (6 bases). Germline assignment: CDR1 SQVTM and CDR2 ANQGSEA. V gave up 5 bases and J gave up 0 bases, with 32 bases separating them. The CDR3 has 22 residues. CDR3 DNA sequence: TGCAGCGTTCAGGGGCCGAACACTGAAGCTACAAAGGCCCTCTCTGGGGCCAACGTCCTGACTTTC. Translation: CSVQGPNTEATKALSGANVLTF.

This clonotype was counted only a few times. This rearrangement joins TRBV2 to TRBJ2-3; unclear D gene. The germline V gene has CDR1 SNHLY and CDR2 FYNNEI. V was pared by 10 bases and J by 8 bases, with 13 bases between. CDR3 length equals 11 residues. This chain's CDR3 is CATTSSGTQYF. The DNA for the CDR3 is TGTGCCACCACGAGTTCTGGTACGCAGTATTTT.

This clonotype came up many times. The chain recombines TRBV10-3 with TRBJ1-2, with D unresolved. This CDR3 is 16 amino acids long. V lost 4 bases and J lost 0, with 15 bases in between. CDR1 and CDR2 (germline): ENHRY, SYGVKD. The CDR3 DNA is TGTGCCATCAGTGCGTCACAACAGTTGACTAACTATGGCTACACCTTC. Amino acid sequence: CAISASQQLTNYGYTF.

This clonotype was seen a few times. V usage is TRBV28 and J usage is TRBJ2-5, with D maybe TRBD2 (5 bases). V lost 3 bases to trimming and J lost 5 bases, with 13 bases between them. Per germline, CDR1 MDHEN and CDR2 SYDVKM. The CDR3 has 14 residues. In DNA, the CDR3 is TGTGCCAGCAGTTTGTTGGGTTGGGAGGAGACCCAGTACTTC. Its translation is CASSLLGWEETQYF.

The chain employs TRBV10-3 and TRBJ2-5, with 9 nucleotides matching TRBD1. The CDR3 has 14 residues. Germline CDR1 ENHRY, CDR2 SYGVKD. The V segment lost 4 bases and the J segment 4 bases; nucleotides outside the gene matches: 4. The CDR3 sequence: CAISVGTGRETQYF. The CDR3 DNA follows: TGTGCCATCAGTGTTGGGACAGGGCGAGAGACCCAGTACTTC.

The chain joins TRBV7-9 to TRBJ1-1; 10 nucleotides agree with TRBD1. Germline CDR1 SEHNR, CDR2 FQNEAQ (reference sequence). J was trimmed by 5 bases and V by 5 bases; bases with no gene match: 2. The CDR3 loop spans 13 amino acids. The CDR3 sequence is CASSEDRGTEAFF. For the CDR3, the DNA is TGTGCCAGCAGCGAGGACAGGGGGACTGAAGCTTTCTTT.

The chain couples TRBV11-2 to TRBJ2-7; D perhaps matches TRBD1 (5 bases). CDR1 is SGHAT, CDR2 FQNNGV, per germline. The V end was cut by 8 bases, the J end by 1 base, with 12 bases between. CDR3 length: 13 residues. CDR3 nucleotides: TGTGCCAGCTACCCCCAGGGATCCTACGAGCAGTACTTC. It yields the protein CASYPQGSYEQYF.

This clonotype was observed a handful of times. The genes are TRBV12-3 or TRBV12-4 and TRBJ2-5; 8 bases fit TRBD1. The CDR3 loop spans 14 amino acids. V gave up 8 bases and J gave up 5 bases; unmatched junction bases: 10. The CDR3 bases are TGTGCCAGCCACGACAGGGGCGCTTGGGAGACCCAGTACTTC. This encodes CASHDRGAWETQYF.

This clonotype was detected ten times or more. This chain uses TRBV7-3 with TRBJ1-6; 8 nucleotides agree with TRBD1. V shed 5 bases, J shed 7 bases, and the junction held 7 bases outside the gene matches. Germline V gene sequence: CDR1 SGHTA, CDR2 FQGTGA. The CDR3 consists of 15 residues. The CDR3 reads CASSPSGTGNSPLHF. CDR3 in DNA: TGTGCCAGCAGCCCCTCCGGGACAGGCAATTCACCCCTCCACTTT.